Following are 29 T cell receptor beta chains from one sample sequenced in a study of beta chain features in type 1 diabetes. Points from the study as a whole: Shortening that was moderate but significant affected the TCRB CDR3s of Type 1 diabetes patients in all four CD4+ subsets.

These TCRs' antigens remain unknown. The authors reverse transcribed all of the isolated RNA, so sequencing captured expressed TCRB transcripts. Libraries were prepared by immunoSEQ multiplex PCR; TCRdb keeps only in-frame clonotypes and omits some of them. Of hundreds of thousands of clones in the sample, roughly an eighth were seen once. Sequenced sample: naive CD4+ T cells from blood. Receptors were obtained from a man in his thirties or forties with type 1 diabetes.

In this sample, this clone turned up a few times. This CDR3 reads CASSQAGGRAEKLFF. The CDR3 DNA reads TGCGCCAGCAGCCAAGCGGGAGGGCGCGCTGAAAAACTGTTTTTT. This rearrangement joins TRBV4-3 to TRBJ1-4, with D uncertain. CDR1 and CDR2 (germline): LGHNA, YSLEER. V lost 1 base, J lost 7 bases, and 13 bases lay in between. The CDR3 length is 15 residues.

The V call is TRBV7-9, the J call TRBJ1-4, with 8 nucleotides matching TRBD1. V dropped 1 base and J dropped 8; count of bases not matched to a gene: 3. The germline gives CDR1 SEHNR, CDR2 FQNEAQ (reference sequence). This CDR3 has 14 residues. The CDR3 loop reads CASSLGQGMEKLFF. The CDR3 DNA is TGTGCCAGCAGCTTAGGACAGGGGATGGAAAAACTGTTTTTT.

This chain links TRBV29-1 with TRBJ2-7, with 9 bases aligning to TRBD1. The CDR3 has 14 residues. The V gene end was trimmed by 4 bases and the J gene end by 4 bases; junction bases not matched to a gene: 8. Germline V gene lookup returns CDR1 SQVTM and CDR2 ANQGSEA. The CDR3 DNA reads TGCAGCGTTGGGCGGGGACAGGGTCTGTACGAGCAGTACTTC. Residues: CSVGRGQGLYEQYF.

A few counts support this clone. The rearrangement links TRBV7-9 to TRBJ2-3, with a possible D match to TRBD2 (5 bases). V was cut by 5 bases and J by 5 bases, with 14 bases left in between. The CDR3 runs 14 residues. CDR1 is SEHNR and CDR2 is FQNEAQ in the germline V gene (reference sequence). CDR3 protein: CASSEGLGEDTQYF. In DNA, the CDR3 is TGTGCCAGCAGCGAAGGGCTGGGAGAAGATACGCAGTATTTT.

The CDR3 DNA reads as TGCAGCGTTGTTTACCCAGGTACTGAAGCTTTCTTT. Amino acids: CSVVYPGTEAFF. The rearrangement links TRBV29-1 to TRBJ1-1; no firm D call. CDR1 is SQVTM and CDR2 is ANQGSEA in the germline V gene. V lost 4 bases to trimming and J lost 5 bases, with 11 bases between them. CDR3 length equals 12 residues.

The chain links TRBV4-3 to TRBJ2-1; D call uncertain. The V gene's germline CDR1 is LGHNA and CDR2 YSLEER. The CDR3 loop spans 15 amino acids. The V and J ends lost 4 bases and 0 bases respectively, with 10 bases between them. CDR3: CASSPRLSSYNEQFF. The CDR3 region has the DNA TGCGCCAGCAGCCCCCGACTGAGCTCCTACAATGAGCAGTTCTTC.

The sample holds a few counts of this clone. The CDR3 loop is CATGTTDRTGYTF. The DNA of the CDR3 is TGCGCCACCGGTACCACGGACAGAACAGGCTACACCTTC. V and J are TRBV5-1 and TRBJ1-2; TRBD1 is a possible D gene (6 bases). The CDR3 is 13 amino acids. V was trimmed by 9 bases and J by 8 bases, leaving 20 bases between them. Looked up from germline, CDR1 is SGHRS and CDR2 is YFSETQ.

This clone was detected ten times or more. The CDR3 nucleotides read TGCGCCAGCAGCCAAGATCCCGCCCAAGGAGGGGAGACCCAGTACTTC. It specifies CASSQDPAQGGETQYF. The chain carries TRBV4-3 and TRBJ2-5; the D gene is possibly TRBD2 (6 bases). The CDR3 extends over 16 amino acids. Trimming shortened V by 0 bases and J by 5 bases, and 16 bases separated the two germline ends. Germline V gives CDR1 LGHNA, CDR2 YSLEER.

This clone was counted between two and nine times. The rearrangement uses TRBV11-2 and TRBJ1-2; D unclear. Germline V gene data show CDR1 as SGHAT and CDR2 as FQNNGV. The CDR3 sequence is 11 residues long. V was pared by 6 bases and J by 2 bases, with 4 bases between. This chain's CDR3 is CASRENYGYTF. The CDR3 DNA reads TGTGCCAGCAGAGAGAACTATGGCTACACCTTC.

The chain links TRBV7-9 to TRBJ1-5; TRBD1 matches 7 bases. With 5 bases clipped from V and 6 bases from J, the junction kept 4 bases outside the gene matches. CDR1 and CDR2 (germline): SEHNR, FQNEAQ (reference sequence). The CDR3 contains 13 residues. CDR3 sequence (DNA): TGTGCCAGCAGCAGACAGGGCGGTCAGCCCCAGCATTTT. It encodes CASSRQGGQPQHF.

This clone showed up just a few times. The chain combines TRBV5-1 with TRBJ1-5; no definite D call. The CDR3 totals 21 residues. Germline V gene sequence: CDR1 SGHRS, CDR2 YFSETQ. V was shortened by 3 bases and J by 5 bases, with 33 bases between the two germline ends. The DNA of the CDR3 is TGCGCCAGCAGCTGCCCTGAAACAGAACCCTCGCGTTTGGATTTTGATCAGCCCCAGCATTTT. Protein: CASSCPETEPSRLDFDQPQHF.

The CDR3 coding sequence is TGTGCCTGGGCCCCGGGGGGAGGCACAGATACGCAGTATTTT. Protein: CAWAPGGGTDTQYF. The genes are TRBV30 and TRBJ2-3, with 7 positions matching TRBD2. The CDR3 runs to 14 residues. The V segment lost 5 bases and the J segment 1 base; nucleotides outside the gene matches: 6. Germline loops: CDR1 GTSNPN, CDR2 SVGIG (reference sequence). The variable domain in full, completed from reference TRBV30 and TRBJ2-3, reads SQTIHQWPATLVQPVGSPLSLECTVEGTSNPNLYWYRQAAGRGLQLLFYSVGIGQISSEVPQNLSASRPQDRQFILSSKKLLLSDSGFYLCAWAPGGGTDTQYFGPGTRLTVL.

This clone occurred a few times. The chain joins TRBV19 to TRBJ2-1; D may be TRBD1 (5 bases). Germline V gives CDR1 LNHDA, CDR2 SQIVND (reference sequence). The CDR3 runs to 17 residues. V shed 6 bases and J shed 6 bases, with 24 bases lying between them. CDR3 in amino acids: CASRSSSRREKSNEQFF. CDR3 in DNA: TGTGCCAGTAGGTCATCATCCCGCAGGGAAAAGAGCAATGAGCAGTTCTTC.

Only a few counts were recorded for this clone. V gene TRBV6-5 combines with J gene TRBJ2-1; D possibly corresponds to TRBD2 (6 bases). Germline loops: CDR1 MNHEY, CDR2 SVGAGI. CDR3 length: 14 amino acids. V lost 5 bases and J 8 bases, leaving 16 bases between the germline ends. The CDR3 sequence is CASSRRLDRHEQFF. The DNA of the CDR3 is TGTGCCAGCAGTCGTAGACTAGATCGGCATGAGCAGTTCTTC.

The chain couples TRBV9 to TRBJ2-1, with TRBD2 identical over 7 bases. This CDR3 comprises 16 residues. Germline lookup yields CDR1 SGDLS and CDR2 YYNGEE. V lost 4 bases to trimming and J lost 6 bases; unmatched junction nucleotides: 13. The CDR3 protein is CASSPVASGFLNEQFF. In DNA, the CDR3 is TGTGCCAGCAGCCCCGTGGCTAGCGGTTTCCTCAATGAGCAGTTCTTC.

V gene TRBV4-3 combines with J gene TRBJ2-3; 8 positions match TRBD2. With 1 base clipped from V and 1 base from J, the junction kept 13 bases outside the gene matches. CDR1 and CDR2 (germline): LGHNA, YSLEER. This CDR3 comprises 19 residues. The CDR3 loop is CASSQGFHQRERGTDTQYF. The CDR3 coding sequence is TGCGCCAGCAGCCAAGGATTCCATCAGCGGGAGAGGGGCACAGATACGCAGTATTTT.

V gene TRBV7-2 combines with J gene TRBJ1-5; no clear D gene. The CDR3 spans 13 residues. Trimming left V 4 bases short and J 2 bases short, with 6 bases between. Germline V CDR1 and CDR2: SGHTA, FQGNSA. The CDR3 loop reads CASSSNGNQPQHF. CDR3 coding DNA: TGTGCCAGCAGCTCTAACGGCAATCAGCCCCAGCATTTT.

In this sample, this clone turned up a few times. The rearrangement links TRBV19 to TRBJ2-1; 13 positions agree with TRBD2. Germline V gene sequence: CDR1 LNHDA, CDR2 SQIVND (reference sequence). The trim removed 0 bases at V and 9 bases at J, leaving 11 bases unmatched. The CDR3 runs to 18 residues. The chain's CDR3 is CASSIDGVGTSGITEQFF. In DNA form, the CDR3 reads TGTGCCAGTAGTATAGATGGAGTGGGGACTAGCGGGATCACTGAGCAGTTCTTC.

On this clone itself: The conserved phenylalanine or tryptophan is not found at the CDR3 terminus, so this likely reflects a read error. No DNA is shown, since the ends of the CDR3 on it are uncertain; the CDR3 is the one TCRdb lists. The V and J genes are TRBV20-1 and TRBJ2-7; the table's D gene call, TRBD2, was not cross checked with the DNA. Germline V gene lookup returns CDR1 DFQATT and CDR2 SNEGSKA (reference sequence). The CDR3 is 10 residues long, ends included. This CDR3 reads CSARDRGGPL.

This clone has only a few counts. This chain joins TRBV4-1 and TRBJ1-5; 7 bases agree with TRBD1. V trimming: 1 base; J trimming: 2 bases; junction bases outside the gene matches: 8. The CDR3 has 17 amino acids. The V gene's germline CDR1 is MGHRA and CDR2 YSYEKL. CDR3 nucleotide sequence: TGCGCCAGCAGCCAAGCACACCAGGGGGTGGGCAATCAGCCCCAGCATTTT. This codes for CASSQAHQGVGNQPQHF.

The chain combines TRBV29-1 with TRBJ1-4; 7 nucleotides agree with TRBD1. The V segment lost 7 bases and the J segment 4 bases; nucleotides outside the gene matches: 12. The CDR3 loop spans 15 amino acids. Germline-derived CDR1 and CDR2 are SQVTM and ANQGSEA. This chain's CDR3 is CSANRDRTNNEKLFF. Written as DNA, the CDR3 is TGCAGCGCCAACCGGGACAGAACCAATAATGAAAAACTGTTTTTT.

This clone was detected only a few times. The chain links TRBV7-2 to TRBJ2-7; D remains unclear. V shed 4 bases and J shed 7 bases, with 14 bases lying between them. The V gene's germline CDR1 is SGHTA and CDR2 FQGNSA. There are 13 residues in the CDR3. DNA of the CDR3: TGTGCCAGCAGCTATCGACTCACTGGGGAGCAGTACTTC. This encodes CASSYRLTGEQYF.

This clone appeared a few times. This chain joins TRBV6-5 and TRBJ2-7; 8 bases map to TRBD2. Per germline, CDR1 MNHEY and CDR2 SVGAGI. The CDR3 contains 14 residues. The trim removed 4 bases at V and 5 bases at J, leaving 7 bases unmatched. Here the CDR3 reads CASSSAGGKDEQYF. In nucleotides, the CDR3 is TGTGCCAGCAGTTCCGCGGGGGGTAAGGACGAGCAGTACTTC.

The chain employs TRBV19 and TRBJ2-7; 9 nucleotides line up with TRBD1. Losses at the gene ends were 5 bases for V and 2 bases for J; bases not matched to a gene: 16. The CDR3 extends over 18 amino acids. Germline loops: CDR1 LNHDA, CDR2 SQIVND (reference sequence). The chain's CDR3 is CASSPSPVGQGLPYEQYF. The CDR3, as DNA: TGTGCCAGTAGTCCCTCGCCGGTGGGACAGGGACTTCCCTACGAGCAGTACTTC.

This clone has just a few counts. This sequence joins TRBV2 and TRBJ1-5; 7 positions agree with TRBD1. The CDR3 has 13 residues. V trimming: 5 bases; J trimming: 4 bases; junction bases outside the gene matches: 2. Germline V lookup: CDR1 SNHLY, CDR2 FYNNEI. The CDR3 DNA reads as TGTGCCAGCAGTAACAGGGGAAATCAGCCCCAGCATTTT. Its protein is CASSNRGNQPQHF.

The rearrangement uses TRBV6-6 and TRBJ2-7; weak D call: TRBD2 (6 bases). V was trimmed by 7 bases and J by 12 bases, leaving 22 bases between them. The germline gives CDR1 MNHNY, CDR2 SVGAGI (reference sequence). CDR3 length equals 13 residues. CDR3 in amino acids: CASTIGRESRVYF. CDR3 DNA: TGTGCCAGCACCATCGGGCGGGAATCAAGGGTGTACTTC.

This clone was counted only a few times. The chain couples TRBV29-1 to TRBJ2-5; 7 nucleotides line up with TRBD1. J lost 2 bases, V lost 8 bases, and 8 bases had no gene match. This CDR3 region has 13 residues. Germline assignment: CDR1 SQVTM and CDR2 ANQGSEA. The CDR3 loop is CSLKGAQQETQYF. The CDR3 DNA reads TGCAGCCTTAAGGGGGCCCAGCAAGAGACCCAGTACTTC.

This chain uses TRBV5-1 with TRBJ2-1; 9 bases agree with TRBD1. Germline CDR1 and CDR2: SGHRS and YFSETQ. J lost 2 bases, V lost 0 bases, and 3 bases had no gene match. CDR3 length: 16 residues. The CDR3 sequence is CASSLVGQGPYNEQFF. CDR3 bases: TGCGCCAGCAGCTTGGTCGGACAGGGGCCCTACAATGAGCAGTTCTTC.

This clone showed up just a few times. J is TRBJ2-1 and V is TRBV28, with 7 bases identical to TRBD2. Germline V CDR1 and CDR2: MDHEN, SYDVKM. CDR3 length: 12 amino acids. Germline trimming cut 6 bases from V and 10 bases from J; bases unmatched to any gene: 6. The CDR3 DNA reads as TGTGCCAGCAGACGTCAGCGGGACGAGCAGTTCTTC. Its protein product is CASRRQRDEQFF.